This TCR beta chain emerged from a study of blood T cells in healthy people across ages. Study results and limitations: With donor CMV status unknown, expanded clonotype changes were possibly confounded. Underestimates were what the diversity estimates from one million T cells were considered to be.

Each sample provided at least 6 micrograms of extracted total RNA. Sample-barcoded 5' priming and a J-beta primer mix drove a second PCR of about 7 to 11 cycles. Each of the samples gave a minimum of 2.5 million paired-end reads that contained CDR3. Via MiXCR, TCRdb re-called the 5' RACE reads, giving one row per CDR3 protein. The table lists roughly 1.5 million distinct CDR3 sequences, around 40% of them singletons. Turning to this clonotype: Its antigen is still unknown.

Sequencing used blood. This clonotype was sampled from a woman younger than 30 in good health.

CDR3 sequence (DNA): TGCGCCAGCAGCCAAGCGCCCCTTAATAGCAATCAGCCCCAGCATTTT. Protein sequence: CASSQAPLNSNQPQHF. The gene calls are TRBV4-1 and TRBJ1-5; D uncertain. V lost 1 base and J 0 bases, leaving 10 bases between the germline ends. The germline V gene encodes CDR1 MGHRA and CDR2 YSYEKL. This CDR3 comprises 16 residues.